A single T cell receptor (beta chain) is shown here with its context. Its binding antigen is unknown. Its ends do not fully match the called genes, so a read error is possible. The protocol used for the library was 5' RACE. The instrument was an Illumina HiSeq 2500. The second PCR ran for about 6 to 11 cycles and used a J-beta primer mix along with a sample-barcoded 5' primer. Each TCR beta cDNA molecule received a unique molecular identifier from a template-switch 5' adaptor carrying 12 random nucleotides. Each sample yielded at least 3 million CDR3-containing paired-end reads. All of the RNA was converted into first-strand cDNA using the Mint cDNA synthesis kit, with a TRBC-specific oligonucleotide serving as the primer. All cDNA was treated with uracil-DNA glycosylase and then went through a first 18-cycle PCR with the universal primers M1SS and BC2_uni_R. The authors' analysis ran thus. Each sample was normalized by randomly selecting 1 million high-quality reads, each carrying a distinct molecular identifier. Reads with shared molecular identifiers were discarded instead of being binned into consensus sequences. MiTCR, set to a Q25 quality threshold and the strictest error-elimination algorithm, was used for CDR3 identification, clonotype clustering and error correction. A nonparametric unseen species model with Euler transformation was used to estimate lower-bound total TCR beta diversity. The public reads were reprocessed in TCRdb via fastp at Q25 and MiXCR, keeping in-frame beta chains. Every distinct CDR3 protein forms one entry, paired with its most common genes and DNA. The V and J calls follow TCRdb's processing rather than the paper's. This sample is represented by some 890,000 distinct CDR3 sequences; about 29% of them were singletons. The leading ten clones occupy roughly 10% of the sample.

Systemically healthy Caucasian individuals from Russia, approximately 39 in total and aged roughly 6 to 90 years, were included as donors. About 10 milliliters of peripheral blood were collected from each donor into EDTA-treated Vacutainer tubes. Ficoll-Paque density-gradient centrifugation was used to isolate PBMCs, with at least 6 million per sample. Total RNA, at least 6 micrograms per sample, was extracted from PBMCs with Trizol reagent. For every donor, flow cytometry on a PBMC aliquot measured the percentage of naive CD45RAhigh/CD27high T cells. Per the germline V gene, MDHEN is the CDR1 and SYDVKM is the CDR2. From the cysteine through the phenylalanine, the CDR3 covers 14 amino acids. Just CDR3 DNA is preserved here, 42 bases in frame from base 1. This sample was taken from a study of blood T cells in healthy people across ages (dated by TCRdb to about 2015). About the investigation overall: Template switching captured roughly one uniquely barcoded TCR beta cDNA molecule per two T cells in model experiments. Four age groups were formed from the donors: young (average about 15 years), middle-aged (approximately 40), aged (roughly 58) and long-lived (roughly 88). Using the same blood draw, the study looked at two additional independent replicas of 1 million unique cDNA reads for two donors, one aged 18 to 30 and the other aged 80 or older. To track age-related changes in TCR beta repertoire diversity, the study relied on deep sequencing normalized with unique cDNA molecular identifiers. Broad study findings and their caveats: As age increased, observed TCR beta diversity per million T cells dropped in a roughly linear way, and a significant reduction was already evident by age about 40. Estimates of total diversity from one million sequenced T cells were regarded as lower bounds and underestimates. The long-lived group showed more naive CD4+ T cells, fewer expanded clones and increased TCR diversity than the aged group, suggesting age selection. There was a strong correlation between observed TCR beta diversity and the percentage of naive T cells measured by flow cytometry. Because the CMV infection status of the donors was unknown, age-related changes in expanded clonotypes may potentially have been confounded. Conclusive comparison of naive and antigen-experienced compartments was prevented by the profiling of bulk unsorted PBMCs.

These records were also assigned to another study, of T cells of mothers and their children. That second publication adds: Donors were nine systemically healthy Caucasian individuals: three mothers and their six children. cDNA synthesis used all of the extracted RNA, with roughly 1.6 ug of RNA in each 15 ul reaction. Sample barcodes and 2-4 random nucleotides were added via the M1S primer in the second PCR. Each mother yielded over 8.5 million TCR beta CDR3 reads and each child 3 million to 3.5 million reads. Thymic selection similarly shapes TCR recombination output in related and unrelated pairs, with minor effect from inherited differences. Normalized repertoire overlap was always slightly but never significantly higher in related than unrelated mother-child pairs. Persistent microchimeric T cell clones were not detected, at a sensitivity of around 95 clones per million clonotypes. In the study, deep NGS was used to compare the TCR beta repertoires of mothers and children, and features distinguishing related mother-child pairs from unrelated individuals were sought. On average, the children were roughly 10 +/- 4 years old, while the mothers were 40 +/- 4 years old. After adapters were ligated using NEBNext reagents, the libraries underwent 100+100 nt paired-end sequencing on an Illumina HiSeq 2000. To avoid cross-contamination, the mother libraries and the child libraries were prepared a month apart and sequenced in separate runs. For each donor, between 500,000 and 2,000,000 distinct TCR beta clonotypes were identified. Naive TCR beta clonotypes were estimated from low-frequency clonotypes matched to each donor's FACS-determined naive share, without sorting.

The source material was blood. The TCR originated in a woman in her thirties or forties in good health. This chain joins TRBV28 to TRBJ1-1, and the D gene may be TRBD1, 5 bases matching. The DNA sequence follows: TGTGCCAGCGGCTACATTGGGGGGAACGCTGAAGCTTTCTTT. Its protein reads: CASGYIGGNAEAFF.